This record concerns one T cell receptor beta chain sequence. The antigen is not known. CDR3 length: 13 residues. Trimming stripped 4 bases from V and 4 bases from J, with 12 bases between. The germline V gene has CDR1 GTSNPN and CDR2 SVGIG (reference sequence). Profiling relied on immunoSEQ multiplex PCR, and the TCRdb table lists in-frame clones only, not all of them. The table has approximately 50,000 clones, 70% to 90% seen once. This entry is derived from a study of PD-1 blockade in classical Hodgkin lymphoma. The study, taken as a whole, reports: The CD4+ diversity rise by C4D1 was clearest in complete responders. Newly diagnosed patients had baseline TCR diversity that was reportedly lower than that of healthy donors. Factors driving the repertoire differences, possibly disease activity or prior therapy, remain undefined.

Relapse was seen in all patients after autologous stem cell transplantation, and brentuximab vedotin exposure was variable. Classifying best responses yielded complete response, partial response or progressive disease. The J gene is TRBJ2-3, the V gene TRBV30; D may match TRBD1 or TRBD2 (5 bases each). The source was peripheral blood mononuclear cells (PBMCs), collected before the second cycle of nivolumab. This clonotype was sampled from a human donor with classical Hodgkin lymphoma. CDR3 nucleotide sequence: TGTGCCTGGACCGCGCAGGGACCAGATACGCAGTATTTT. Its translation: CAWTAQGPDTQYF.